This record covers a single TCR beta chain. The antigen remains undetermined. This record comes from a study of PD-L1 blockade in urothelial cancer. The templates were synthetic TCR analogs, and they were spiked into each PCR. Assay used: immunoSEQ multiplex PCR; TCRdb lists only in-frame clones, some missing. The table lists fewer than 45,000 clones, roughly four fifths of them singletons, with 3% to 3.5% in the top ten. General study points: Below-median pretreatment blood TCR clonality was a predictor of better survival.

The CDR3 contains 13 residues. Germline CDR1 and CDR2: LNHDA and SQIVND (reference sequence). Trimming shortened V by 5 bases and J by 4 bases, and 12 bases separated the two germline ends. The source material was PBMCs, sampled around atezolizumab (anti-PD-L1) treatment. The TCR sequence derives from a man in his 70s with urothelial cancer. The chain has TRBV19 and TRBJ2-7, with D possibly matching TRBD1 (6 bases). CDR3: CASSQGLVYEQYF. The DNA for the CDR3 is TGTGCCAGTAGTCAGGGGTTGGTTTACGAGCAGTACTTC.